The 29 T cell receptor beta chains given below trace back to one sample, sequenced in a study of T-cell reconstitution after alpha-beta-depleted transplantation in children. Unique molecular identifiers featured in how the TCRbeta library was prepared. TCRdb analysed the PCR reads with MiXCR anew, one entry per CDR3 protein. The sample holds 500,000 to 650,000 distinct CDR3 sequences, 10% to 15% seen once. The source material was PBMCs, mostly from graft donor cells, sampled 360 days after TCRalphabeta/CD19-depleted stem cell transplant. Receptors were obtained from a male patient under 18 who had a stem cell transplant for acute myeloid leukemia, so the T cells may come from the graft donor.

This clonotype was seen a few times. The V gene is TRBV6-5, the J gene TRBJ2-6, with D maybe TRBD2 (5 bases). V shed 1 base and J shed 0 bases, with 16 bases lying between them. Germline CDR1 is MNHEY and CDR2 is SVGAGI. This CDR3 contains 19 residues. As DNA, the CDR3 is TGTGCCAGCAGTTACTTTGCGGGCAGGACCTCCTCTGGGGCCAACGTCCTGACTTTC. Its translation: CASSYFAGRTSSGANVLTF.

This clonotype has ten or more counts. The rearrangement joins TRBV18 to TRBJ2-7; no clear D. The germline V and J ends were trimmed by 1 base and 3 bases, with 7 bases remaining between them. Germline CDR1 is KGHSH and CDR2 is LQKENI. This CDR3 is built from 13 residues. The CDR3 DNA follows: TGTGCCAGCTCACCACGAGCTTACTACGAGCAGTACTTC. Its protein product is CASSPRAYYEQYF.

This clonotype has more than one count but fewer than ten. This chain uses TRBV29-1 with TRBJ2-4, with a weak D call TRBD1 (6 bases). This CDR3 region has 15 residues. V was trimmed by 3 bases and J by 0 bases, leaving 12 bases between them. CDR1 is SQVTM, CDR2 ANQGSEA, per germline. The CDR3 DNA is TGCAGCGTTGAGGACAGACTGCTAGCCAAAAACATTCAGTACTTC. This sequence encodes CSVEDRLLAKNIQYF. Full variable domain (remainder filled in from reference TRBV29-1 and TRBJ2-4): SAVISQKPSRDICQRGTSLTIQCQVDSQVTMMFWYRQQPGQSLTLIATANQGSEATYESGFVIDKFPISRPNLTFSTLTVSNMSPEDSSIYLCSVEDRLLAKNIQYFGAGTRLSVL.

In this sample, this clonotype turned up many times. This chain connects TRBV28 to TRBJ2-5; no clear D. Germline CDR1 is MDHEN and CDR2 is SYDVKM. Trimming removed 3 bases at V and 2 bases at J, with 10 bases between. CDR3 length equals 14 residues. Written as DNA, the CDR3 is TGTGCCAGCAGTTTGGCTGGATGGCAAGAGACCCAGTACTTC. It specifies CASSLAGWQETQYF.

V usage is TRBV7-3 and J usage is TRBJ2-2; possible D gene TRBD2, 7 bases. V was pared by 5 bases and J by 0 bases, with 16 bases between. CDR3 length: 17 amino acids. Germline V gives CDR1 SGHTA, CDR2 FQGTGA. The CDR3 sequence: CASSTSRGPANTGELFF. CDR3 DNA sequence: TGTGCCAGCAGCACCTCGCGGGGGCCCGCGAACACCGGGGAGCTGTTTTTT.

This clonotype was recorded at least ten times. V usage is TRBV12-3 or TRBV12-4 and J usage is TRBJ1-6; 7 nucleotides match TRBD1. CDR3 length: 14 amino acids. The ends lost 4 bases at V and 5 bases at J; junction bases unmatched: 2. Here the CDR3 reads CASSWTGNNSPLHF. The CDR3, as DNA: TGTGCCAGCAGTTGGACAGGCAATAATTCACCCCTCCACTTT.

This clonotype appeared many times. The chain combines TRBV7-6 with TRBJ2-1, with a weak D call TRBD2 (5 bases). The CDR3 is 16 residues long. Germline V gene sequence: CDR1 SGHVS, CDR2 FNYEAQ. V lost 1 base and J lost 7, with 17 bases in between. The chain's CDR3 is CASSLVAGSYGNEQFF. The CDR3 DNA is TGTGCCAGCAGCTTAGTGGCTGGGAGCTACGGTAATGAGCAGTTCTTC.

This clonotype was seen ten or more times. V is TRBV12-3 or TRBV12-4 and J is TRBJ2-7, with D possibly being TRBD2 (5 bases). The CDR3 contains 16 residues. V lost 1 base to trimming and J lost 1 base, with 14 bases between them. The CDR3 coding sequence is TGTGCCAGCAGTTTAGTCCCGGGAATTCTTTCCTACGAGCAGTACTTC. As protein: CASSLVPGILSYEQYF.

The table lists this clonotype with a few counts. The V call is TRBV20-1, the J call TRBJ1-2; D gene uncertain. The CDR3 consists of 12 residues. Germline V gives CDR1 DFQATT, CDR2 SNEGSKA (reference sequence). V was clipped by 0 bases and J by 8 bases, with 10 bases between them. CDR3 nucleotides: TGCAGTGCTAGAGAGCCTCAGTGGGGCTACACCTTC. Residues: CSAREPQWGYTF.

The chain couples TRBV29-1 to TRBJ2-7; 10 nucleotides line up with TRBD2. CDR1 is SQVTM and CDR2 is ANQGSEA in the germline V gene. Trimming cost V 0 bases and J 3 bases; bases outside gene matches: 5. The CDR3 loop spans 15 amino acids. CDR3 amino acids: CSVEDTAGGIYEQYF. The DNA for the CDR3 is TGCAGCGTTGAAGATACAGCGGGAGGGATCTACGAGCAGTACTTC.

CDR3 sequence reads: CASSYKGGNGYEQYF. The CDR3 DNA sequence: TGTGCCAGCAGTTACAAAGGAGGGAACGGCTACGAGCAGTACTTC. The rearrangement joins TRBV6-2 or TRBV6-3 to TRBJ2-7; tentatively, D is TRBD2 (6 bases). The CDR3 has 15 residues. V was shortened by 2 bases and J by 3 bases, with 14 bases between the two germline ends. Germline V gives CDR1 MNHEY, CDR2 SVGEGT.

This clonotype was seen a handful of times. The J gene is TRBJ2-7, the V gene TRBV29-1, with TRBD1 identical over 10 bases. The germline CDR1 and CDR2 sequences are SQVTM and ANQGSEA. The CDR3 runs 14 residues. The V gene end was trimmed by 4 bases and the J gene end by 9 bases; junction bases not matched to a gene: 12. CDR3: CSVAHGQGVVGQYF. The CDR3 DNA sequence: TGCAGCGTTGCCCACGGACAGGGGGTGGTTGGGCAGTACTTC.

The chain carries TRBV5-1 and TRBJ2-7; D gene unclear. Germline-derived CDR1 and CDR2 are SGHRS and YFSETQ. The V gene lost 0 bases and the J gene lost 7 bases, with 11 bases spanning the gap. The CDR3 totals 13 residues. CDR3 protein: CASSLAGRWEQYF. CDR3 coding DNA: TGCGCCAGCAGCTTGGCGGGTAGATGGGAGCAGTACTTC.

In this sample, this clonotype turned up a few times. V is TRBV11-2 and J is TRBJ2-1; 13 bases map to TRBD2. The CDR3 spans 20 residues. Germline CDR1 and CDR2: SGHAT and FQNNGV. The V gene end was trimmed by 4 bases and the J gene end by 9 bases; junction bases not matched to a gene: 21. CDR3 protein: CASSSPGATGLAGAPGEQFF. In nucleotides, the CDR3 is TGTGCCAGCAGCTCCCCCGGGGCGACTGGACTAGCGGGAGCACCGGGTGAGCAGTTCTTC.

A few counts support this clonotype. The chain couples TRBV7-9 to TRBJ2-3, with D possibly matching TRBD1 (5 bases). Germline CDR1 SEHNR, CDR2 FQNEAQ (reference sequence). V lost 2 bases, J lost 6 bases, and 9 bases lay in between. The CDR3 length is 13 residues. The CDR3 DNA sequence: TGTGCCAGCAGCTTACTTTCAGGGGATACGCAGTATTTT. Translated, it gives CASSLLSGDTQYF.

V is TRBV6-1 and J is TRBJ2-1; D possibly corresponds to TRBD2 (5 bases). V lost 5 bases and J lost 2, with 16 bases in between. The CDR3 has 16 amino acids. In germline, CDR1 is MNHNS, CDR2 SASEGT. This chain's CDR3 is CASSRRNGITYNEQFF. In DNA form, the CDR3 reads TGTGCCAGCAGTCGGAGGAACGGGATAACCTACAATGAGCAGTTCTTC.

This clonotype was seen repeatedly, ten times or more. This rearrangement joins TRBV24-1 to TRBJ2-3; D is perhaps TRBD1 (5 bases). Germline V lookup: CDR1 KGHDR, CDR2 SFDVKD. CDR3 length: 14 residues. V was trimmed by 3 bases and J by 0 bases, leaving 6 bases between them. This CDR3 is CATSDRTSTDTQYF. CDR3 nucleotides: TGTGCCACCAGTGATCGGACAAGCACAGATACGCAGTATTTT.

A few counts support this clonotype. V gene TRBV4-3 combines with J gene TRBJ2-7; 9 bases are shared with TRBD2. The V segment lost 0 bases and the J segment 1 base; nucleotides outside the gene matches: 7. Germline V gene sequence: CDR1 LGHNA, CDR2 YSLEER. CDR3 length: 17 residues. For the CDR3, the DNA is TGCGCCAGCAGCCAAGAAGGGCCTAGCGGGATTTCCTACGAGCAGTACTTC. Translation: CASSQEGPSGISYEQYF.

This clonotype was counted at least ten times. V gene TRBV19 combines with J gene TRBJ2-5, with D possibly TRBD1 on 5 matching bases. V lost 7 bases to trimming and J lost 4 bases, with 13 bases between them. The V gene's germline CDR1 is LNHDA and CDR2 SQIVND (reference sequence). The CDR3 runs 13 residues. The chain's CDR3 is CASMVAQGETQYF. CDR3 nucleotide sequence: TGTGCCAGTATGGTGGCGCAGGGAGAGACCCAGTACTTC.

The chain combines TRBV6-2 or TRBV6-3 with TRBJ2-3; TRBD2 might be the D (6 bases). The CDR3 totals 15 residues. Germline loops: CDR1 MNHEY, CDR2 SVGEGT. Trimming took 7 bases from V and 5 from J, leaving 19 bases between them. CDR3 in amino acids: CASTRFGGVGDTQYF. The CDR3 bases are TGTGCCAGCACCCGATTCGGGGGAGTCGGAGATACGCAGTATTTT.

In this sample, this clonotype turned up many times. J is TRBJ2-1 and V is TRBV5-1, with 8 bases aligning to TRBD2. J lost 6 bases, V lost 4 bases, and 9 bases had no gene match. Germline CDR1 SGHRS, CDR2 YFSETQ. CDR3 length equals 15 residues. DNA of the CDR3: TGCGCCAGCAGCGGGACCGGGACTAGTGTCAATGAGCAGTTCTTC. It specifies CASSGTGTSVNEQFF.

This chain joins TRBV24-1 and TRBJ2-1; D gene uncertain. There are 16 residues in the CDR3. The V gene's germline CDR1 is KGHDR and CDR2 SFDVKD. V dropped 3 bases and J dropped 4 bases, with 15 bases sitting between them. The CDR3 DNA follows: TGTGCCACCAGTGATACCGACCCGTTAAAATACAATGAGCAGTTCTTC. This codes for CATSDTDPLKYNEQFF.

V gene TRBV4-2 combines with J gene TRBJ2-7; 7 positions match TRBD2. Germline CDR1 LGHNA, CDR2 YNFKEQ. V shed 0 bases and J 4 bases; nucleotides not matched to a gene: 9. The CDR3 sequence is 16 residues long. As DNA, the CDR3 is TGTGCCAGCAGCCAAGAAGAAGCGGGGTTAATTTACGAGCAGTACTTC. Protein: CASSQEEAGLIYEQYF.

This clonotype was seen a few times. V gene TRBV24-1 combines with J gene TRBJ2-1; D might be TRBD1 or TRBD2, each matching 5 bases. In germline, CDR1 is KGHDR, CDR2 SFDVKD. V was shortened by 4 bases and J by 10 bases, with 13 bases between the two germline ends. The CDR3 contains 13 residues. For the CDR3, the DNA is TGTGCCACCAGTGACCCGAGGGGACGGGAGCAGTTCTTC. Translated, it gives CATSDPRGREQFF.

This clonotype was counted a few times. V is TRBV7-2 and J is TRBJ2-3, with 11 bases aligning to TRBD2. J was trimmed by 3 bases and V by 5 bases; bases with no gene match: 10. The CDR3 spans 17 residues. CDR1 and CDR2 from the germline V gene are SGHTA and FQGNSA. The CDR3 DNA reads TGTGCCAGCAGCCGTCGTACTAGCGGGAGCGGGACAGATACGCAGTATTTT. Translated, it gives CASSRRTSGSGTDTQYF.

The genes are TRBV4-3 and TRBJ1-2; D is perhaps TRBD1 (5 bases). Trimming pared 5 bases from V and 7 bases from J, leaving 14 bases between. The CDR3 extends over 13 amino acids. In germline, CDR1 is LGHNA, CDR2 YSLEER. This CDR3 is CASSGGSFGGYTF. Here the CDR3 DNA reads TGCGCCAGCAGCGGGGGGAGCTTTGGTGGCTACACCTTC.

This clonotype was counted at least ten times. V and J are TRBV10-3 and TRBJ2-3; D perhaps matches TRBD2 (5 bases). V lost 11 bases, J lost 3 bases, and 18 bases lay in between. The CDR3 totals 14 residues. The germline V gene encodes CDR1 ENHRY and CDR2 SYGVKD. This CDR3 reads CAFSRGVGTDTQYF. The CDR3 region has the DNA TGTGCCTTTTCTCGGGGAGTCGGGACAGATACGCAGTATTTT.

This clonotype was observed a handful of times. The rearrangement uses TRBV10-3 and TRBJ2-1, with D hard to call. The V end lost 10 bases, the J end lost 1 base, and 11 bases lay between the germline ends. Germline values: CDR1 ENHRY, CDR2 SYGVKD. CDR3 length equals 13 residues. The CDR3 bases are TGTGCCACCCGGAAATCTTCCTACAATGAGCAGTTCTTC. Amino acids: CATRKSSYNEQFF.

This clonotype has just a few counts. The chain couples TRBV7-9 to TRBJ2-7, with D unclear. Trimming pared 2 bases from V and 4 bases from J, leaving 21 bases between. The CDR3 has 17 amino acids. Germline CDR1 and CDR2: SEHNR and FQNEAQ (reference sequence). The CDR3, as DNA: TGTGCCAGCAGCTTAAGCGCCGCGACGGCCGATCGGTACGAGCAGTACTTC. Translating it yields CASSLSAATADRYEQYF.